The rows below give T cell receptor beta chains drawn from one sample of a study of blood T cells in healthy people across ages. In TCRdb, the 5' RACE reads were re-called with MiXCR into one record per CDR3 protein. Of 1.5 million to 2 million distinct CDR3 sequences listed, 30% to 35% were seen once; the top ten hold about 11%. Material: blood. Receptors were obtained from a woman in her 30s in good health. Each CDR3 is given with its conserved first and last residue. A D gene is named only where the DNA matches it firmly. The size entry is marked missing in some rows and otherwise reads once, few, many or a size class.

v_gene	d_gene	abundance	j_gene	CDR3aa	CDR3nt
TRBV5-1	.	once	TRBJ2-7	CASTTGLSSYEQYF	TGCGCCAGCACCACAGGACTGAGCTCCTACGAGCAGTACTTC
TRBV24-1	.	.	TRBJ1-5	CATSEGKNQPQHF	TGTGCCACCAGTGAGGGCAAGAATCAGCCCCAGCATTTT
TRBV20-1	.	few	TRBJ1-2	CSARDPEQRGGYTF	TGCAGTGCTAGAGATCCCGAACAGCGCGGTGGCTACACCTTC
TRBV20-1	.	.	TRBJ2-1	CSARDWASPANEQFF	TGCAGTGCTAGAGATTGGGCTAGCCCGGCCAATGAGCAGTTCTTC
TRBV7-9	TRBD2	few	TRBJ2-7	CASTLTAGAHEQYF	TGTGCCAGCACCCTAACAGCGGGGGCCCACGAGCAGTACTTC
TRBV29-1	.	.	TRBJ1-2	CSVEGMGSFYGYTF	TGCAGCGTTGAAGGAATGGGCAGCTTCTATGGCTACACCTTC
TRBV27	TRBD2	.	TRBJ2-4	CASSKMGLAIAKNIQYF	TGTGCCAGCAGCAAAATGGGACTAGCAATAGCCAAAAACATTCAGTACTTC
TRBV7-9	.	few	TRBJ2-7	CASSLTGPHEQYF	TGTGCCAGCAGCTTAACAGGGCCCCACGAGCAGTACTTC
TRBV29-1	.	many	TRBJ1-1	CSGEQASGAFF	TGCAGCGGGGAACAGGCGTCGGGGGCTTTCTTT
TRBV4-1	.	few	TRBJ1-1	CASSQGRFSGDRARGTEAFF	TGCGCCAGCAGCCAAGGGAGGTTTTCGGGGGACCGCGCGCGAGGGACTGAAGCTTTCTTT
TRBV29-1	.	many	TRBJ2-5	CSVEPGGETQYF	TGCAGCGTTGAGCCTGGGGGGGAGACCCAGTACTTC
TRBV4-2	.	.	TRBJ2-3	CASSQDLHSTDTQYF	TGTGCCAGCAGCCAAGATCTGCACAGCACAGATACGCAGTATTTT
TRBV5-1	TRBD2	.	TRBJ2-1	CASSPVAGVMYNEQFF	TGCGCCAGCAGCCCAGTAGCGGGAGTGATGTACAATGAGCAGTTCTTC
TRBV28	TRBD2	.	TRBJ2-5	CTSTGLAGAETQYF	TGTACCAGCACCGGACTAGCGGGAGCTGAGACCCAGTACTTC
TRBV5-5	TRBD1	.	TRBJ2-7	CASSPTGQVPYEQYF	TGTGCCAGCAGCCCCACGGGACAGGTCCCCTACGAGCAGTACTTC
TRBV20-1	.	few	TRBJ2-5	CSARYRGYPLQVETQYF	TGCAGTGCTAGGTACCGGGGTTATCCCCTCCAAGTAGAGACCCAGTACTTC
TRBV28	TRBD1	.	TRBJ2-7	CVSSWGQAYYEQYF	TGTGTCAGCAGTTGGGGACAGGCGTACTACGAGCAGTACTTC
TRBV15	TRBD2	.	TRBJ2-3	CATSSPTGGPVADTRYF	TGTGCCACCAGCAGCCCTACGGGAGGGCCGGTAGCAGATACGCGGTATTTT
TRBV5-6	.	.	TRBJ1-1	CASSKTTGYEAFF	TGTGCCAGCAGCAAGACGACAGGTTACGAAGCTTTCTTT
TRBV13	.	many	TRBJ2-2	CASSLPPGELFF	TGTGCCAGCAGCTTACCCCCCGGGGAGCTGTTTTTT
TRBV7-3	.	.	TRBJ1-2	CASSSLEGVGYTF	TGTGCCAGCAGCTCCCTGGAAGGGGTCGGCTACACCTTC
TRBV6-1	.	.	TRBJ2-7	CASSEEGAYEQYF	TGTGCCAGCAGTGAGGAGGGGGCGTACGAGCAGTACTTC
TRBV4-1	TRBD2	.	TRBJ2-1	CASSQRVGLAGVDNEQFF	TGCGCCAGCAGCCAACGGGTTGGACTAGCGGGAGTAGACAATGAGCAGTTCTTC
TRBV5-1	TRBD2	.	TRBJ2-1	CASSLITTGVGGNEQFF	TGCGCCAGCAGCTTGATAACAACGGGGGTCGGGGGGAATGAGCAGTTCTTC
TRBV3-1	TRBD2	.	TRBJ2-5	CASSLGTSGETEETQYF	TGTGCCAGCAGCCTCGGGACTAGCGGGGAAACCGAAGAGACCCAGTACTTC
TRBV20-1	TRBD2	.	TRBJ2-1	CSARGRTRINEQFF	TGCAGTGCTAGGGGCCGGACTAGAATAAATGAGCAGTTCTTC
TRBV7-3	.	.	TRBJ1-5	CASGFGPNQPQHF	TGTGCCAGCGGGTTCGGGCCGAATCAGCCCCAGCATTTT
TRBV15	.	.	TRBJ1-3	CATRKTNSGNTIYF	TGTGCCACCAGAAAAACAAATTCTGGAAACACCATATATTTT
TRBV5-1	.	.	TRBJ1-2	CASSFNGHNYGCTF	TGCGCCAGCAGCTTTAATGGACACAACTATGGCTGCACCTTC
TRBV2	.	.	TRBJ2-1	CASSTISVGDEQFF	TGTGCCAGCAGTACCATTTCGGTAGGAGATGAGCAGTTCTTC
TRBV5-1	.	few	TRBJ2-3	CASSLVAAITDTQYF	TGCGCCAGCAGCTTGGTAGCGGCGATAACAGATACGCAGTATTTT
TRBV27	.	once	TRBJ2-5	CASSPSLGGRETLYF	TGTGCCAGCAGTCCTAGCCTGGGGGGTAGAGAGACCCTGTACTTC
TRBV20-1	.	few	TRBJ2-3	CSATYGGHTDTQYF	TGCAGCGCCACATACGGCGGACACACAGATACGCAGTATTTT
TRBV9	TRBD1	few	TRBJ2-7	CATGTEPSYEQYF	TGTGCCACGGGGACAGAGCCGTCCTACGAGCAGTACTTC
TRBV5-1	TRBD1	once	TRBJ2-5	CASSTGQGGYSETQYF	TGCGCCAGCAGCACGGGACAGGGGGGTTATTCGGAGACCCAGTACTTC
TRBV24-1	TRBD1	once	TRBJ2-7	CATSEGQLSHYGQYF	TGTGCCACCAGTGAGGGACAGTTGTCCCACTACGGGCAGTACTTC
TRBV7-6	TRBD1	.	TRBJ1-1	CASSATTGSNTEAFF	TGTGCCAGCAGCGCGACGACAGGGTCGAACACTGAAGCTTTCTTT
TRBV27	TRBD1	few	TRBJ2-3	CASRRQGPDTQYF	TGTGCCAGCAGAAGACAGGGCCCAGATACGCAGTATTTT
TRBV20-1	TRBD1	few	TRBJ2-4	CSARDRTGGEGDIQYF	TGCAGTGCTAGAGATCGGACAGGGGGCGAAGGTGACATTCAGTACTTC
TRBV20-1	TRBD2	.	TRBJ2-7	CSARDRLAGARYF	TGCAGTGCTAGAGATCGGCTAGCGGGAGCCCGGTACTTC
TRBV9	.	.	TRBJ2-1	CASSVGGEYNEQFF	TGTGCCAGCAGCGTTGGCGGGGAGTACAATGAGCAGTTCTTC
TRBV10-2	TRBD1	.	TRBJ2-7	CASSKPGQGALGQYF	TGCGCCAGCAGTAAACCGGGACAGGGGGCTTTAGGGCAGTACTTC
TRBV2	TRBD1	.	TRBJ2-4	CASATGKAAKNIQYF	TGCGCCAGTGCGACAGGGAAGGCGGCCAAAAACATTCAGTACTTC
TRBV28	.	few	TRBJ2-3	CASRRDSRTDTQYF	TGTGCCAGCAGGAGGGACTCCAGGACAGATACGCAGTATTTT
TRBV7-9	.	many	TRBJ1-2	CASSPRGGPAGYGYTF	TGTGCCAGCAGCCCTCGAGGGGGGCCCGCGGGCTATGGCTACACCTTC
TRBV4-2	TRBD2	.	TRBJ2-4	CASSQGLSGTPGAKNIQYF	TGTGCCAGCAGCCAAGGTTTAAGCGGGACCCCAGGAGCCAAAAACATTCAGTACTTC
TRBV2	TRBD1	once	TRBJ2-4	CASSGDQGADKQYF	TGTGCCAGCAGTGGTGACCAGGGGGCTGACAAGCAGTACTTC
TRBV12-3/TRBV12-4	.	.	TRBJ2-1	CASPLGDEQFF	TGTGCCAGCCCCCTCGGGGATGAGCAGTTCTTC
TRBV7-6	.	few	TRBJ2-3	CASSAGLGAPPDTQYF	TGTGCCAGCAGCGCGGGATTGGGGGCCCCGCCAGATACGCAGTATTTT
TRBV4-1	.	few	TRBJ1-2	CASSQDPGSRAPGRTF	TGCGCCAGCAGCCAAGACCCCGGTTCAAGAGCTCCGGGACGCACCTTC
TRBV28	.	.	TRBJ1-6	CASSLSGGLPVLHF	TGTGCCAGCAGTTTATCCGGGGGGCTTCCCGTCCTCCACTTT
TRBV11-3	.	.	TRBJ2-4	CASSLIGLAKNIQYF	TGTGCCAGCAGCTTAATCGGTCTAGCCAAAAACATTCAGTACTTC
TRBV20-1	TRBD2	.	TRBJ2-1	CSARPLAGETYNEQFF	TGCAGTGCTAGACCCCTAGCGGGGGAAACCTACAATGAGCAGTTCTTC
TRBV3-1	.	few	TRBJ2-5	CASSYRDPVETQYF	TGTGCCAGCAGCTACCGGGACCCCGTGGAGACCCAGTACTTC